Sequencing of this T cell receptor beta chain was carried out in a study of blood T cell repertoires in COVID-19 (dated by TCRdb to the early 2020s). With regard to the full study: Samples from collaborators originated in the United States, Italy and Spain and spanned both the acute and convalescent phases of COVID-19. The repertoires were made available in a free public database intended to serve as a resource for research on the immune response to SARS-CoV-2. Where HLA class I and class II types were available, the types were taken from metadata supplied by the sample provider, not from assay-based typing. A de-identified subject ID, COVID-19 status, age in years and sex were almost always included in the sample metadata. Subjects who had been exposed to COVID-19, were actively infected with it, or had recovered from it provided the deeply sampled blood TCRbeta repertoires that made up the dataset. Samples were obtained from the ongoing ImmuneRACE study (first 160 participants) and from over a thousand subjects provided by 6 global collaborators. The prospective study material was composed of cDNA or gDNA derived from T cells, B-cell-depleted T cells, or PBMCs. The full study reports these points: Clinical and demographic metadata were provided uncurated, with the amount varying by source and participant.

The immunoSEQ Assay, a bias-controlled multiplex PCR, was used to amplify TCRbeta CDR3 regions from genomic DNA. For the original study's pipeline: Within the assay, amplification of reference gene primers was used to estimate how many nucleated cells each sample contained. To quantify the absolute abundance of each unique TCRbeta CDR3 rearrangement, sequence reads were collapsed and filtered. For each sample, productive Simpson clonality was calculated as the square root of Simpson's diversity index over productive rearrangements. Here the immuneACCESS table is served through TCRdb, limited to in-frame sequences with V and J called. Missing clones are a known gap in these copies; in checked studies unresolved V genes cover under half, and the rest lacks a known reason. V and J calls and clone size are copied from that table; D and trimming were computed from the DNA. The sample table contains 270,000 or so clones; only one count was recorded for 82% of them. Roughly 3.1% of the sample is held by the ten biggest clonotypes.

Each collaborating institution followed its own protocols to collect whole blood in K2EDTA tubes. For TCRbeta analysis, collaborators shipped samples as frozen whole blood, isolated PBMCs, or DNA extracted from either of those sample types. A note on this clone: Its cognate antigen has yet to be identified. It has no much larger one-base neighbor in the sample; base qualities were not kept.

Reading from cysteine to phenylalanine, the CDR3 counts 15 amino acids. Of the read, only the CDR3 DNA is kept; its 45 bases are in frame from base 1. The germline V gene encodes CDR1 LNHDA and CDR2 SQIVND (reference sequence). The V end loses 5 bases and the J end loses 6 bases, and a stretch of 19 bases separates them. Rearrangement joined TRBV19 to TRBJ1-2, with the D gene not clear enough to name. This clonotype was sampled from a woman between 18 and 29 years old with acute or convalescent COVID-19. The sample taken for sequencing was peripheral blood. The CDR3 has the sequence CASSPRAPMRDGYTF. DNA sequence: TGTGCCAGTAGTCCACGGGCCCCCATGAGGGATGGCTACACCTTC.